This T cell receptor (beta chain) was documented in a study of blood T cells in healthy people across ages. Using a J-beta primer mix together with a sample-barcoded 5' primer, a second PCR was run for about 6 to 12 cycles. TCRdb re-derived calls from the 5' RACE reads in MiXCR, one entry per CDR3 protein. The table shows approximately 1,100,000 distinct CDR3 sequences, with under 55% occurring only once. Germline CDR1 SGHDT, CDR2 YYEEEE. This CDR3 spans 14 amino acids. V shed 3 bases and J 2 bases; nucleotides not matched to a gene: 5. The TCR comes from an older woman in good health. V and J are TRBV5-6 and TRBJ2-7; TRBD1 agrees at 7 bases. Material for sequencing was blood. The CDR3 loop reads CASSWPGQTYEQYF. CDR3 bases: TGTGCCAGCAGCTGGCCGGGACAGACCTACGAGCAGTACTTC.